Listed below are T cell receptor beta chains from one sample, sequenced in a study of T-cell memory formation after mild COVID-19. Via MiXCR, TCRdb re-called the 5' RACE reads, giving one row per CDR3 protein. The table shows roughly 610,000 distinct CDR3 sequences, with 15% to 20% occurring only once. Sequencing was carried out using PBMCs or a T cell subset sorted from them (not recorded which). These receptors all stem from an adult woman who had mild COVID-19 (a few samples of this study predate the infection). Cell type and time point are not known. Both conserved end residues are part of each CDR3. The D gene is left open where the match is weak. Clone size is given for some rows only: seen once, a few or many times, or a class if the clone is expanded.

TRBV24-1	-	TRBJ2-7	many	TGTGCCACCAGTGATGGATACGAGCAGTACTTC	CATSDGYEQYF
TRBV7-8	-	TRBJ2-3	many	TGTGCCAGCAGCAGGACTGGCGCAGGGGCCACAGATACGCAGTATTTT	CASSRTGAGATDTQYF
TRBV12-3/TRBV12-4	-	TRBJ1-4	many	TGTGCCAGCAGTTTAAGGGGACCGGCGGCTAATGAAAAACTGTTTTTT	CASSLRGPAANEKLFF
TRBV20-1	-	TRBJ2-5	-	TGCAGTGCTAATGGCAGGGTAGGAGAGACCCAGTACTTC	CSANGRVGETQYF
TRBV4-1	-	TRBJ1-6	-	TGCGCCAGCAGCCAAGATCAACAGGGCACCTATAATTCACCCCTCCACTTT	CASSQDQQGTYNSPLHF
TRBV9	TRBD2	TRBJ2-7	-	TGTGCCAGCAGCGTAGAAGCGGGGACCTCCTACGAGCAGTACTTC	CASSVEAGTSYEQYF
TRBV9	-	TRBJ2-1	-	TGTGCCAGCAGCGTAGAAGGGACACCTTACAATGAGCAGTTCTTC	CASSVEGTPYNEQFF
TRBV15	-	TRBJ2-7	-	TGTGCCACCAGCAGTGACCTGAACGAGCAGTACTTC	CATSSDLNEQYF
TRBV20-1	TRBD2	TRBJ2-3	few	TGCAGGCCCTCTAGCGGGGTGAATACGCAGTATTTT	CRPSSGVNTQYF
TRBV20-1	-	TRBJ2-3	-	TGCAGTGCACAACTTGTCGCCCCCCTCTATACGCAGTATTTT	CSAQLVAPLYTQYF
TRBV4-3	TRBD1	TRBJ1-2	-	TGCGCCAGCAGCCAGCGTGGAGGGGGCTGGGGTGGCTACACCTTC	CASSQRGGGWGGYTF
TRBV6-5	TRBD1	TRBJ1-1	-	TGTGCCAGCAGTCTTAGTTACCAGACAGGGGCCACTGAAGCTTTCTTT	CASSLSYQTGATEAFF
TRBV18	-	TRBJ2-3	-	TGTGCCAGCTCACCACTGTCGGGAGAGGGGTCGCAGTATTTT	CASSPLSGEGSQYF
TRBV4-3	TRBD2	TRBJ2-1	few	TGCGCCAGCAGCCAAGATCCAGCGGGAGGGGGTCGAAATGAGCAGTTCTTC	CASSQDPAGGGRNEQFF
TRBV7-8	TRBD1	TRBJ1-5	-	TGTGCCAGCAGCTTCCCAGGGGGCGGTCAGCCCCAGCATTTT	CASSFPGGGQPQHF
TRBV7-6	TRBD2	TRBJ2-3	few	TGTGCCAGCAGCGCCTTACTAGCGGCGGGGTCGCAGTATTTT	CASSALLAAGSQYF
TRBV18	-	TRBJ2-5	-	TGTGCCAGCTCCCCCGGGACACCTATCCAAGAGACCCAGTACTTC	CASSPGTPIQETQYF
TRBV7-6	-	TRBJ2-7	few	TGTGCCAGCAGCCCGGGGGCCGGTGCGGGAGTCGCCTACGAGCAGTACTTC	CASSPGAGAGVAYEQYF
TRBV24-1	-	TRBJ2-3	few	TGTGCCACCAGTGACTACTCCCGGGACTCCACAGATACGCAGTATTTT	CATSDYSRDSTDTQYF